Below, 6 T cell receptor beta chains from the same sample are listed, as sequenced in a study of control samples from healthy donors and cancer patients. Repertoires were generated with immunoSEQ multiplex PCR, while TCRdb's copy carries only in-frame clones and drops some. The profile shows 120,000 or so clones, 90% to 95% of them singletons. Source material: PBMCs. These TCRs come from a man in his fifties or sixties with head and neck cancer.

The J gene is TRBJ2-1, the V gene TRBV24-1; D is possibly TRBD1 or TRBD2 (6 bases each). Deletions cut 8 bases from V and 4 bases from J, with 8 bases between. The CDR3 runs to 12 residues. Germline CDR1 and CDR2: KGHDR and SFDVKD. The CDR3 region has the DNA TGTGCCACCAAAGGGGGGTACAATGAGCAGTTCTTC. Amino acids: CATKGGYNEQFF.

The chain employs TRBV7-2 and TRBJ2-7; TRBD2 agrees at 9 bases. The CDR3 runs to 14 residues. CDR1 and CDR2 from the germline V gene are SGHTA and FQGNSA. The J segment lost 5 bases and the V segment lost 5 bases, leaving 7 bases of the junction unmatched. In nucleotides, the CDR3 is TGTGCCAGCAGCCCGGGACTAGCTCGCGACGAGCAGTACTTC. Its translation is CASSPGLARDEQYF. Using reference TRBV7-2 and TRBJ2-7 for the parts outside the CDR3, the full variable domain is GAGVSQSPSNKVTEKGKDVELRCDPISGHTALYWYRQSLGQGLEFLIYFQGNSAPDKSGLPSDRFSAERTGGSVSTLTIQRTQQEDSAVYLCASSPGLARDEQYFGPGTRLTVT.

The chain recombines TRBV7-2 with TRBJ2-5, with 8 bases matching TRBD1. The CDR3 contains 13 residues. Looked up from germline, CDR1 is SGHTA and CDR2 is FQGNSA. Trimming cost V 6 bases and J 5 bases; bases outside gene matches: 5. CDR3 residues: CASRTGGMETQYF. The CDR3 nucleotides read TGTGCCAGCAGAACAGGGGGAATGGAGACCCAGTACTTC.

The chain joins TRBV5-4 to TRBJ2-3; TRBD2 is a possible D gene (6 bases). Trimming pared 4 bases from V and 5 bases from J, leaving 11 bases between. The CDR3 covers 13 residues. Germline V gene lookup returns CDR1 SGHNT and CDR2 YYREEE (reference sequence). CDR3 nucleotides: TGTGCCAGCAGCACTAGCCCGGTAGATACGCAGTATTTT. Translating it yields CASSTSPVDTQYF.

The V gene is TRBV2, the J gene TRBJ2-5, with D possibly TRBD2 on 6 matching bases. Per germline, CDR1 SNHLY and CDR2 FYNNEI. The CDR3 is 13 amino acids. Trimming removed 11 bases from V and 5 bases from J, with 18 bases in between. The CDR3 spells CAGNRGSWETQYF. CDR3 nucleotides: TGTGCCGGAAATCGGGGGTCATGGGAGACCCAGTACTTC.

A remark on this clone: At one end, the junction sequence differs from germline, possibly due to a read error. The rearrangement links TRBV7-3 to TRBJ1-2, with 8 nucleotides matching TRBD1. Germline V lookup: CDR1 SGHTA, CDR2 FQGTGA. The CDR3 totals 16 residues. The CDR3 is CAGSRTGRESNYGYTF. CDR3 sequence (DNA): TGTGCCGGCAGCAGGACAGGGAGGGAGTCGAACTATGGCTACACCTTC.